Following are 32 T cell receptor beta chains from one sample sequenced in a study of blood T cell repertoires in COVID-19. The protocol was immunoSEQ multiplex PCR, while the TCRdb copy is restricted to in-frame clones and leaves out a portion. Found here are some 250,000 clones, around 85% of them singletons; the top ten hold 7.5% to 9%. Sequenced sample: peripheral blood. The receptors shown here come from an elderly woman with acute or convalescent COVID-19.

The chain couples TRBV6-2 or TRBV6-3 to TRBJ1-4, with 9 bases fitting TRBD1. The CDR3 totals 16 residues. J was trimmed by 5 bases and V by 6 bases; bases with no gene match: 10. Germline CDR1 reads MNHEY; CDR2 reads SVGEGT. In DNA form, the CDR3 reads TGTGCCAGCAGCCCTTCAACAGGGGGCGGGAATGAAAAACTGTTTTTT. Protein product: CASSPSTGGGNEKLFF.

The chain uses TRBV28 and TRBJ1-1; TRBD1 matches 12 bases. The junction had 10 bases not matched to a gene; V was cut back by 3 bases and J by 5 bases. This CDR3 contains 17 residues. The V gene's germline CDR1 is MDHEN and CDR2 SYDVKM. The CDR3 nucleotides read TGTGCCAGCAGTTTCTTAGCGGGACAGGGGGCGCGAACTGAAGCTTTCTTT. This sequence encodes CASSFLAGQGARTEAFF.

The CDR3 spells CASSQDYGSSYNSPLHF. CDR3 coding DNA: TGTGCCAGCAGCCAAGATTACGGGAGCTCCTATAATTCACCCCTCCACTTT. V and J are TRBV3-1 (or the pseudogene TRBV3-2) and TRBJ1-6; no clear D gene. The ends were cut back, 0 bases at V and 0 bases at J, with 9 bases in the middle. The CDR3 runs to 17 residues. Per germline, CDR1 LGHDT and CDR2 YNNKEL (reference sequence).

This sequence joins TRBV5-5 and TRBJ2-3, with TRBD1 matching over 7 bases. J gave up 3 bases and V 2 bases, and 3 bases lay outside the gene matches. CDR3 size: 14 residues. Germline V gene data show CDR1 as SGHKS and CDR2 as YYEKEE (reference sequence). The CDR3 DNA follows: TGTGCCAGCAGCTTAAGACAGGGAACAGATACGCAGTATTTT. Amino acids: CASSLRQGTDTQYF.

The chain recombines TRBV5-1 with TRBJ2-6; a possible D gene is TRBD1 (6 bases). The CDR3 spans 17 residues. V shed 3 bases and J shed 0 bases, with 13 bases lying between them. Per germline, CDR1 SGHRS and CDR2 YFSETQ. The CDR3 sequence is CASSSDSSISGANVLTF. In DNA form, the CDR3 reads TGCGCCAGCAGCTCGGACAGTAGTATCTCTGGGGCCAACGTCCTGACTTTC.

The chain is built from TRBV19 and TRBJ2-5, with D maybe TRBD2 (6 bases). CDR1 is LNHDA, CDR2 SQIVND, per germline (reference sequence). The CDR3 loop spans 14 amino acids. V gave up 5 bases and J gave up 1 base, with 11 bases separating them. The CDR3, as DNA: TGTGCCAGTAGTGTCGGGGGTACCCAAGAGACCCAGTACTTC. Its translation: CASSVGGTQETQYF.

The V call is TRBV14, the J call TRBJ2-3, with 14 bases that match TRBD2. After removal of 2 bases from V and 1 base from J, the junction contained 5 bases not matched to a gene. The CDR3 loop spans 18 amino acids. CDR1 and CDR2 from the germline V gene are SGHDN and FVKESK. In DNA form, the CDR3 reads TGTGCCAGCAGCCAAAGCCGGGGACTAGCGGGGGGCACAGATACGCAGTATTTT. This gives the protein CASSQSRGLAGGTDTQYF. Using reference TRBV14 and TRBJ2-3 for the parts outside the CDR3, the full variable domain is EAGVTQFPSHSVIEKGQTVTLRCDPISGHDNLYWYRRVMGKEIKFLLHFVKESKQDESGMPNNRFLAERTGGTYSTLKVQPAELEDSGVYFCASSQSRGLAGGTDTQYFGPGTRLTVL.

The rearrangement joins TRBV28 to TRBJ2-5; the match to TRBD1 covers 7 bases. The trim removed 4 bases at V and 1 base at J, leaving 9 bases unmatched. Germline V CDR1 and CDR2: MDHEN, SYDVKM. The CDR3 is 16 amino acids. The DNA of the CDR3 is TGTGCCAGCAGTTCCAGAACAGGGGTCCTCCAAGAGACCCAGTACTTC. Translating it yields CASSSRTGVLQETQYF.

This sequence joins TRBV13 and TRBJ1-4; 8 bases are a match to TRBD1. J lost 4 bases, V lost 3 bases, and 16 bases had no gene match. Germline V lookup: CDR1 PRHDT, CDR2 FYEKMQ (reference sequence). The CDR3 runs 19 residues. CDR3 sequence (DNA): TGTGCCAGCAGCTTTCGACAGGGGCTCACCTTATTCCGTAATGAAAAACTGTTTTTT. Encoded protein: CASSFRQGLTLFRNEKLFF. Looking up the rest from reference TRBV13 and TRBJ1-4 gives the full variable domain: AAGVIQSPRHLIKEKRETATLKCYPIPRHDTVYWYQQGPGQDPQFLISFYEKMQSDKGSIPDRFSAQQFSDYHSELNMSSLELGDSALYFCASSFRQGLTLFRNEKLFFGSGTQLSVL.

The chain recombines TRBV6-5 with TRBJ2-3; 7 positions match TRBD1. The germline gives CDR1 MNHEY, CDR2 SVGAGI. The CDR3 is 12 amino acids. V trimming: 10 bases; J trimming: 4 bases; junction bases outside the gene matches: 5. CDR3 in amino acids: CATTGTADTQYF. The CDR3 DNA is TGTGCCACCACCGGGACAGCAGATACGCAGTATTTT.

The chain has TRBV19 and TRBJ2-3, with TRBD2 as a possible D gene (6 bases). Germline V CDR1 and CDR2: LNHDA, SQIVND (reference sequence). The CDR3 has 12 amino acids. Trimming took off 2 bases at V and 7 bases at J, with 7 bases between the two ends. CDR3 DNA: TGTGCCAGTAGTATACGCGGGAATACGCAGTATTTT. As protein: CASSIRGNTQYF. The whole variable domain, filled in from reference TRBV19 and TRBJ2-3, reads DGGITQSPKYLFRKEGQNVTLSCEQNLNHDAMYWYRQDPGQGLRLIYYSQIVNDFQKGDIAEGYSVSREKKESFPLTVTSAQKNPTAFYLCASSIRGNTQYFGPGTRLTVL.

The genes are TRBV27 and TRBJ1-1, with 12 nucleotides matching TRBD1. This CDR3 has 15 residues. Per germline, CDR1 MNHEY and CDR2 SMNVEV (reference sequence). Trimming took 2 bases from V and 12 from J; bases not matched to a gene: 10. The CDR3 sequence is CASSLGTGTGGPSFF. The CDR3 bases are TGTGCCAGCAGTTTAGGGACCGGGACAGGGGGCCCATCTTTCTTT.

The J gene is TRBJ1-1, the V gene TRBV12-2; the table's D call TRBD1 went unverified against the DNA. TRBV12-2 is flagged as a pseudogene. The CDR3 length is 14 residues. CDR3 coding DNA: TGTGCAAGTCGCTTCAGCAAGGGGTACACTGAAGCTTTCTTT. Its protein is CASRFSKGYTEAFF.

The V call is TRBV30, the J call TRBJ2-1; D perhaps matches TRBD1 (5 bases). Trimming cost V 0 bases and J 9 bases, with 12 bases left between them. The CDR3 contains 13 residues. Germline CDR1 is GTSNPN and CDR2 is SVGIG (reference sequence). The CDR3 coding sequence is TGTGCCTGGAGTGTAAGGGGAATGGGTGAGCAGTTCTTC. Translated: CAWSVRGMGEQFF.

The rearrangement uses TRBV5-4 and TRBJ2-6; a weak D match, TRBD2 (6 bases). Germline values: CDR1 SGHNT, CDR2 YYREEE (reference sequence). The CDR3 length is 16 residues. Trimming stripped 6 bases from V and 3 bases from J, with 16 bases between. For the CDR3, the DNA is TGTGCCAGCATCCATGCGGGGCGTGGTGGGGCCAACGTCCTGACTTTC. This gives the protein CASIHAGRGGANVLTF.

This chain links TRBV2 with TRBJ2-1; D is possibly TRBD2 (6 bases). Trimming left V 7 bases short and J 6 bases short, with 13 bases between. This CDR3 spans 13 amino acids. CDR1 SNHLY and CDR2 FYNNEI come from the germline V gene. The CDR3 DNA follows: TGTGCCAGCAAACGGGAGTTGGGCAATGAGCAGTTCTTC. It yields the protein CASKRELGNEQFF.

The chain has TRBV9 and TRBJ2-3, with 15 bases lining up with TRBD2. Germline CDR1 SGDLS, CDR2 YYNGEE. Trimming at V came to 0 bases and at J to 11 bases, leaving 10 bases not matched to a gene. This CDR3 has 17 residues. The CDR3 region is CASSVDGLAGGPGRQYF. As DNA, the CDR3 is TGTGCCAGCAGCGTAGACGGACTAGCGGGAGGGCCCGGGAGGCAGTATTTT.

The chain carries TRBV28 and TRBJ2-7; TRBD1 is a possible D gene (6 bases). Per the germline V gene, CDR1 is MDHEN and CDR2 is SYDVKM. The CDR3 is 15 residues long. V lost 6 bases to trimming and J lost 2 bases, with 17 bases between them. The CDR3 loop is CASSSGQGTPYEQYF. The CDR3 DNA sequence: TGTGCCAGCAGCTCCGGGCAGGGGACCCCCTACGAGCAGTACTTC.

V gene TRBV11-3 combines with J gene TRBJ2-1; D perhaps matches TRBD1 (6 bases). Trimming left V 2 bases short and J 7 bases short, with 15 bases between. Germline values: CDR1 SGHNT, CDR2 YENEEA. The CDR3 extends over 15 amino acids. CDR3: CASSLTGQSLNEQFF. DNA of the CDR3: TGTGCCAGCAGCTTAACAGGACAGTCTCTAAATGAGCAGTTCTTC.

The chain combines TRBV7-9 with TRBJ1-5, with D possibly matching TRBD1 (5 bases). Deletions cut 4 bases from V and 0 bases from J, with 10 bases between. CDR3 size: 15 residues. Germline V gene sequence: CDR1 SEHNR, CDR2 FQNEAQ (reference sequence). The CDR3 loop reads CASSSGGDSNQPQHF. CDR3 nucleotides: TGTGCCAGCAGCTCGGGGGGTGATAGCAATCAGCCCCAGCATTTT.

This clone came up a few times. This chain connects TRBV6-6 to TRBJ1-5, with a tentative D call TRBD1 (5 bases). V was cut by 0 bases and J by 2 bases, with 8 bases left in between. This CDR3 is 15 amino acids long. Germline V lookup: CDR1 MNHNY, CDR2 SVGAGI (reference sequence). The CDR3, as DNA: TGTGCCAGCAGTTACTCACAGGAGCGCAATCAGCCCCAGCATTTT. Its translation: CASSYSQERNQPQHF.

J is TRBJ1-6 and V is TRBV6-5; D is unclear. CDR3 length: 14 residues. Germline V gives CDR1 MNHEY, CDR2 SVGAGI. Trimming stripped 0 bases from V and 14 bases from J, with 14 bases between. CDR3 coding DNA: TGTGCCAGCAGTTACTCGAGGTCGGCCACGGCCCTCCACTTT. This codes for CASSYSRSATALHF.

The CDR3 DNA reads TGTGCCAGCAGCCAAGAGGGCTCGTCCCTCCACTTT. Protein product: CASSQEGSSLHF. The chain joins TRBV3-1 (or the pseudogene TRBV3-2) to TRBJ1-6; no reliable D call. Germline lookup yields CDR1 LGHDT and CDR2 YNNKEL (reference sequence). Trimming left V 0 bases short and J 14 bases short, with 8 bases between. The CDR3 runs to 12 residues.

This clone appeared a few times. V and J are TRBV27 and TRBJ1-2; D might be TRBD1 (6 bases). This CDR3 comprises 14 residues. The germline V and J ends were trimmed by 6 bases and 7 bases, with 18 bases remaining between them. Germline V gene sequence: CDR1 MNHEY, CDR2 SMNVEV (reference sequence). The CDR3 DNA is TGTGCCAGCAGACTATCAGGGGATGCAGGTGGCTACACCTTC. Its protein product is CASRLSGDAGGYTF.

V usage is TRBV18 and J usage is TRBJ1-5, with TRBD1 as a possible D gene (5 bases). Germline V gene sequence: CDR1 KGHSH, CDR2 LQKENI. With 3 bases removed from V and 3 bases from J, the gap between germline ends came to 12 bases. CDR3 length: 15 residues. CDR3 nucleotide sequence: TGTGCCAGCTCACCTATACAGGCCTACAATCAGCCCCAGCATTTT. This translates into CASSPIQAYNQPQHF.

This clone has only a few counts. The chain couples TRBV6-5 to TRBJ2-1; D gene unclear. Germline V gene sequence: CDR1 MNHEY, CDR2 SVGAGI. This CDR3 contains 14 residues. Trimming left V 0 bases short and J 9 bases short, with 12 bases between. The CDR3 DNA sequence: TGTGCCAGCAGTTACTCCCTAGTTCGTGGTGAGCAGTTCTTC. Protein product: CASSYSLVRGEQFF.

This chain joins TRBV5-1 and TRBJ2-3, with 8 bases matching TRBD2. The J segment lost 3 bases and the V segment lost 4 bases, leaving 7 bases of the junction unmatched. The CDR3 covers 15 residues. In germline, CDR1 is SGHRS, CDR2 YFSETQ. CDR3 sequence (DNA): TGCGCCAGCAGCCCGGGACTAGACAGGACAGATACGCAGTATTTT. Translating gives CASSPGLDRTDTQYF.

This chain connects TRBV28 to TRBJ2-7; the match to TRBD2 covers 10 bases. Germline CDR1 and CDR2: MDHEN and SYDVKM. This CDR3 contains 15 residues. Trimming took 2 bases from V and 2 from J; bases not matched to a gene: 3. The CDR3 DNA follows: TGTGCCAGCAGTTTACCAGCGGGAGGGCCCTACGAGCAGTACTTC. Protein sequence: CASSLPAGGPYEQYF.

V gene TRBV6-5 combines with J gene TRBJ1-6; 7 positions agree with TRBD1. The CDR3 is 14 residues long. Germline-derived CDR1 and CDR2 are MNHEY and SVGAGI. The V and J ends lost 5 bases and 3 bases, in that order; junction bases with no gene match: 1. This CDR3 reads CASSRTGYNSPLHF. CDR3 nucleotide sequence: TGTGCCAGCAGTAGGACAGGCTATAATTCACCCCTCCACTTT.

The chain employs TRBV28 and TRBJ2-1; 13 bases match TRBD2. The trim removed 6 bases at V and 6 bases at J, leaving 5 bases unmatched. The CDR3 runs 15 residues. The V gene's germline CDR1 is MDHEN and CDR2 SYDVKM. This CDR3 is CASRMTSGRSNEQFF. DNA of the CDR3: TGTGCCAGCAGGATGACTAGCGGGAGGTCCAATGAGCAGTTCTTC. Complete variable domain (other parts from reference TRBV28 and TRBJ2-1): DVKVTQSSRYLVKRTGEKVFLECVQDMDHENMFWYRQDPGLGLRLIYFSYDVKMKEKGDIPEGYSVSREKKERFSLILESASTNQTSMYLCASRMTSGRSNEQFFGPGTRLTVL.

This clone has just a few counts. The chain has TRBV28 and TRBJ1-5; 11 nucleotides align to TRBD1. From germline, CDR1 is MDHEN and CDR2 SYDVKM. This CDR3 spans 18 amino acids. J lost 7 bases, V lost 1 base, and 12 bases had no gene match. Here the CDR3 reads CASSLFAGTGGGSQPQHF. The CDR3, as DNA: TGTGCCAGCAGTTTATTTGCCGGGACAGGGGGTGGGAGCCAGCCCCAGCATTTT.

The genes are TRBV2 and TRBJ2-7, with 7 bases aligning to TRBD2. The V gene's germline CDR1 is SNHLY and CDR2 FYNNEI. CDR3 length: 13 residues. Trimming removed 10 bases from V and 6 bases from J; junction bases left unmatched: 12. The CDR3 coding sequence is TGTGCCACCAAGTTCCGCGGGAGCGGCGAGCAGTACTTC. Amino acid sequence: CATKFRGSGEQYF.